The rows below give T cell receptor beta chains drawn from one sample of a study of beta chain features in type 1 diabetes. Profiled with immunoSEQ multiplex PCR; TCRdb holds only in-frame clones, not every one. The data hold around 710,000 clones, with 9.5% to 15% observed a single time. Sequenced material: naive CD4+ T cells from blood. Every receptor here comes from a young man with type 1 diabetes. CDR3s leave out the opening cysteine and the closing phenylalanine or tryptophan.

J: TRBJ1-3
length: 14
V: TRBV25-1
CDR3: ASSEYGADMGNTIY

J: TRBJ1-5
length: 12
V: TRBV7-9
CDR3: ASSSGHPDQPQH

J: TRBJ1-5
length: 13
V: TRBV30
CDR3: AWGQGIYSNQPQH

J: TRBJ1-5
length: 13
V: TRBV6-1
CDR3: ASNDRVDSNQPQH

J: TRBJ1-2
length: 10
V: TRBV29-1
CDR3: SVVWQLYGYT

J: TRBJ1-5
length: 16
V: TRBV4-3
CDR3: ASSQVAAPIRGNQPQH

J: TRBJ2-3
length: 15
V: TRBV27
CDR3: ASSLGQGRQFTDTQY

J: TRBJ1-1
length: 9
V: TRBV2
CDR3: ASSYTGEAF

J: TRBJ1-1
length: 10
V: TRBV12-5
CDR3: ASALDRGRAF

J: TRBJ2-1
length: 9
V: TRBV7-9
CDR3: ASSLNNEQF

J: TRBJ2-1
length: 15
V: TRBV19
CDR3: ASSTPAGGVSYNEQF

J: TRBJ1-5
length: 15
V: TRBV30
CDR3: AWSVPIYRGRVQPQH

J: TRBJ2-3
length: 13
V: TRBV27
CDR3: ASSFGGARSDTQY

J: TRBJ1-1
length: 13
V: TRBV27
CDR3: ASSPAEGMNTEAF

J: TRBJ1-3
length: 16
V: TRBV14
CDR3: ASSLQPQGTWSGNTIY

J: TRBJ2-6
length: 13
V: TRBV29-1
CDR3: SAGEGGAGANVLT

J: TRBJ2-3
length: 11
V: TRBV6-6
CDR3: ASSYRQTDTQY

J: TRBJ1-6
length: 13
V: TRBV28
CDR3: ASSSPTGPFSPLH

J: TRBJ2-3
length: 14
V: TRBV5-4
CDR3: ASSLSRGPYTDTQY

J: TRBJ1-1
length: 12
V: TRBV2
CDR3: ASTPGLVNTEAF

J: TRBJ1-2
length: 12
V: TRBV2
CDR3: ASGAGTSNYGYT

J: TRBJ2-2
length: 12
V: TRBV25-1
CDR3: ASSGARETGELF

J: TRBJ2-5
length: 14
V: TRBV7-7
CDR3: ASSLGGAPLQETQY

J: TRBJ1-2
length: 15
V: TRBV10-3
CDR3: AISERRDRVSNQGYT

J: TRBJ1-5
length: 11
V: TRBV19
CDR3: ASSIGGNQPQH

J: TRBJ2-3
length: 15
V: TRBV4-3
CDR3: ASSQGGFRRNTDTQY

J: TRBJ2-5
length: 12
V: TRBV5-4
CDR3: ASSPNPRAETQY

J: TRBJ2-3
length: 13
V: TRBV7-6
CDR3: ASSPSSAGVDTQY

J: TRBJ1-5
length: 12
V: TRBV30
CDR3: AWSLWTAGQPQH

J: TRBJ2-5
length: 15
V: TRBV7-9
CDR3: ASSPPWRVRSGETQY